This TCR beta chain appears in the sequencing data of a study of metastatic and nonmetastatic thyroid tumors. About the research overall: Malignant thyroid and benign thyroid patients provided blood and tumor or nodule tissue whose repertoires were compared.

This CDR3 is built from 16 residues. The J segment lost 3 bases and the V segment lost 1 base, leaving 5 bases of the junction unmatched. Germline V gene lookup returns CDR1 SGHNT and CDR2 YYREEE (reference sequence). Points from the study as a whole: The study reportedly found significantly higher TCR beta diversity in malignant thyroid tumors than benign nodules, in blood and tumor.

Original data processing: Building a distant-metastasis classifier for papillary thyroid cancer drew on CDR3 differences across clinicopathological groups. Via MiXCR, TCRdb re-called the PCR reads. The V and J calls come from TCRdb's annotation, not from the publication. Among some 34,000 clones, about a fifth were seen once, and the ten largest hold around 15%. This clone was seen ten or more times. Its antigen is not identified. Thyroid surgery was preceded by no treatment in any patient. The rearrangement uses TRBV5-4 and TRBJ2-3; TRBD2 agrees at 10 bases. The sample was blood. This clonotype was sampled from a female donor with papillary thyroid cancer or a benign thyroid nodule (not recorded which). Some clones in this sample may be carry-over from other donors' samples. CDR3 protein: CASSLRKREGTDTQYF. The DNA for the CDR3 is TGTGCCAGCAGCTTGAGAAAGCGGGAGGGAACAGATACGCAGTATTTT.